The clone carrying this TCR beta chain was found many times. Its antigen is unknown. The CDR3 is 18 amino acids. Germline trimming cut 3 bases from V and 6 bases from J; bases unmatched to any gene: 15. In germline, CDR1 is LGHNA, CDR2 YNFKEQ. Full-length variable regions came from constant-region reverse primers plus semi-nested Nested Universal Primer A PCR. Each CDR3 protein is one row after TCRdb ran MiXCR on the 5' RACE reads. This sample yields several thousand distinct CDR3 sequences, of which 30% to 40% are seen a single time; approximately 6.3% belongs to the top ten. Study-wide points: Greatest tumor Treg TCR overlap was with tumor naive CD4+ cells. Tumor memory CD4+ T cell TCR gene usage was found to cluster with blood and lymph node memory CD4+ cells and with lymph node naive CD4+ cells.

This sequence originates from a female donor with breast cancer. The sample taken for sequencing was tumor-infiltrating memory CD4+ T cells sorted from the breast tumor. The subset denotes: memory CD4+ T cells, CD4+CD45RO+CD25-. V gene TRBV4-2 combines with J gene TRBJ2-7; 12 bases line up with TRBD1. The CDR3 DNA is TGTGCCAGCAGCCAGGGGGGACCGGGCGGGACAGGGGGCGGCGAGCAGTACTTC. Its translation is CASSQGGPGGTGGGEQYF.